The 16 T cell receptor beta chains given below trace back to one sample, sequenced in a study of OX40 agonist ivuxolimab in advanced cancers. The method was immunoSEQ multiplex PCR; TCRdb's version includes in-frame clones alone and lacks a portion of them. The table lists about 59,000 clones, 84% of them singletons. The sample in question was CD4+ or CD8+ T cells sorted from blood, obtained in a trial of the OX40 agonist ivuxolimab. All receptors come from an adult with an advanced solid tumor such as melanoma, head and neck, liver or kidney cancer.

This clone has just a few counts. This rearrangement joins TRBV19 to TRBJ2-3, with D tentatively TRBD1 or TRBD2 (5 bases each). The germline V gene has CDR1 LNHDA and CDR2 SQIVND (reference sequence). There are 14 residues in the CDR3. The V gene lost 10 bases and the J gene lost 2 bases, with 16 bases spanning the gap. The CDR3 DNA sequence: TGTGCCACCGACTCGGGACGGCTCACAGATACGCAGTATTTT. Residues: CATDSGRLTDTQYF. Variable domain in full (rest from reference TRBV19 and TRBJ2-3): DGGITQSPKYLFRKEGQNVTLSCEQNLNHDAMYWYRQDPGQGLRLIYYSQIVNDFQKGDIAEGYSVSREKKESFPLTVTSAQKNPTAFYLCATDSGRLTDTQYFGPGTRLTVL.

This clone appeared a single time. The chain joins TRBV28 to TRBJ2-5, with a weak D call TRBD1 (7 bases). This CDR3 has 16 residues. Looked up from germline, CDR1 is MDHEN and CDR2 is SYDVKM. The V gene lost 3 bases and the J gene lost 2 bases, with 16 bases spanning the gap. The CDR3 nucleotides are TGTGCCAGCAGTTTCCCCTTATCAGGGGGGCAAGAGACCCAGTACTTC. Translating gives CASSFPLSGGQETQYF.

V and J are TRBV19 and TRBJ1-2; no reliable D call. Trimming removed 0 bases at V and 7 bases at J, with 12 bases between. The CDR3 is 14 residues long. Germline-derived CDR1 and CDR2 are LNHDA and SQIVND (reference sequence). In nucleotides, the CDR3 is TGTGCCAGTAGTATAGAGGCAGGAACGGTTGGCTACACCTTC. It encodes CASSIEAGTVGYTF.

The chain uses TRBV5-1 and TRBJ2-3; D is unresolved. Trimming took 0 bases from V and 0 from J, leaving 11 bases between them. Germline CDR1 SGHRS, CDR2 YFSETQ. The CDR3 runs to 16 residues. The CDR3 DNA is TGCGCCAGCAGCTTGGAAGACCCGAGTAGCACAGATACGCAGTATTTT. Protein sequence: CASSLEDPSSTDTQYF.

The chain uses TRBV28 and TRBJ2-1, with 7 positions matching TRBD1. J lost 7 bases, V lost 4 bases, and 10 bases had no gene match. CDR1 and CDR2 (germline): MDHEN, SYDVKM. The CDR3 runs to 15 residues. The CDR3 region has the DNA TGTGCCAGCAGTTCCCCGGGACAGACTCCTAATGAGCAGTTCTTC. It translates to CASSSPGQTPNEQFF.

The V gene is TRBV2, the J gene TRBJ1-1; unclear D gene. In germline, CDR1 is SNHLY, CDR2 FYNNEI. The CDR3 runs 13 residues. Deletions cut 6 bases from V and 8 bases from J, with 16 bases between. CDR3 loop: CASSESPTQEAFF. The DNA for the CDR3 is TGTGCCAGCAGCGAAAGTCCGACCCAGGAAGCTTTCTTT.

The chain uses TRBV28 and TRBJ2-2, with no clear D. This CDR3 contains 14 residues. V lost 5 bases, J lost 1 base, and 8 bases lay in between. CDR1 and CDR2 from the germline V gene are MDHEN and SYDVKM. CDR3 residues: CASSGGENTGELFF. CDR3 bases: TGTGCCAGCAGTGGCGGAGAGAACACCGGGGAGCTGTTTTTT.

This sequence joins TRBV5-6 and TRBJ1-2; the match to TRBD1 covers 8 bases. CDR1 and CDR2 from the germline V gene are SGHDT and YYEEEE. The CDR3 consists of 16 residues. J was trimmed by 0 bases and V by 4 bases; bases with no gene match: 8. For the CDR3, the DNA is TGTGCCAGCAGCAGTGGAAACAGGGGGTCTAACTATGGCTACACCTTC. It codes for CASSSGNRGSNYGYTF.

This clone is termed medium-sized. This chain uses TRBV19 with TRBJ2-1, with a weak D call TRBD1 (6 bases). The CDR3 is 14 residues long. V gave up 7 bases and J gave up 4 bases, with 14 bases separating them. The germline V gene encodes CDR1 LNHDA and CDR2 SQIVND (reference sequence). This CDR3 reads CASTGTYSYNEQFF. CDR3 in DNA: TGTGCCAGTACCGGGACATATTCATACAATGAGCAGTTCTTC.

The table lists this clone with a count of one. The chain links TRBV7-2 to TRBJ1-5, with no clear D. V gave up 6 bases and J gave up 6 bases, with 12 bases separating them. Germline-derived CDR1 and CDR2 are SGHTA and FQGNSA. The length of the CDR3 is 13 residues. The CDR3 protein is CASSSRTGQPQHF. CDR3 DNA sequence: TGTGCCAGCAGTTCTCGGACGGGTCAGCCCCAGCATTTT. Filled out from reference TRBV7-2 and TRBJ1-5, the complete variable domain reads GAGVSQSPSNKVTEKGKDVELRCDPISGHTALYWYRQSLGQGLEFLIYFQGNSAPDKSGLPSDRFSAERTGGSVSTLTIQRTQQEDSAVYLCASSSRTGQPQHFGDGTRLSIL.

V and J are TRBV27 and TRBJ2-2; D remains unclear. The CDR3 totals 14 residues. Germline values: CDR1 MNHEY, CDR2 SMNVEV (reference sequence). Trimming removed 5 bases at V and 1 base at J, with 8 bases between. The CDR3 DNA reads TGTGCCAGCAGTCCCTACAAGAACACCGGGGAGCTGTTTTTT. Protein sequence: CASSPYKNTGELFF.

The chain uses TRBV9 and TRBJ2-3, with 7 positions matching TRBD2. CDR3 size: 15 residues. Germline V gene lookup returns CDR1 SGDLS and CDR2 YYNGEE. Losses at the gene ends were 4 bases for V and 2 bases for J; bases not matched to a gene: 7. Here the CDR3 DNA reads TGTGCCAGCAGCCCTTCAGCGGGGTTCACAGATACGCAGTATTTT. Protein sequence: CASSPSAGFTDTQYF.

As regards this clone: This same CDR3 is encoded by further DNA sequences in the sample. The chain combines TRBV19 with TRBJ1-5; D not resolved. Germline V gene sequence: CDR1 LNHDA, CDR2 SQIVND (reference sequence). V was cut by 1 base and J by 0 bases, with 7 bases left in between. CDR3 size: 15 residues. The CDR3 DNA is TGTGCCAGTAGTATAGGAACGGCTAGCAATCAGCCCCAGCATTTT. Residues: CASSIGTASNQPQHF.

The rearrangement joins TRBV27 to TRBJ1-3; 8 nucleotides match TRBD1. The ends lost 8 bases at V and 3 bases at J; junction bases unmatched: 3. CDR1 and CDR2 (germline): MNHEY, SMNVEV (reference sequence). The CDR3 extends over 13 amino acids. CDR3 DNA sequence: TGTGCCAGCGGAACAGGGGGTGGAAACACCATATATTTT. This translates into CASGTGGGNTIYF.

This clone is medium-sized. The V and J genes are TRBV28 and TRBJ1-1, with 9 positions matching TRBD1. Unmatched junction bases numbered 12, after V lost 6 bases and J lost 10 bases. Germline assignment: CDR1 MDHEN and CDR2 SYDVKM. CDR3 length: 14 residues. The chain's CDR3 is CASSYRDRDLVAFF. CDR3 coding DNA: TGTGCCAGCAGCTATCGGGACAGGGACTTGGTAGCTTTCTTT.

The rearrangement joins TRBV5-1 to TRBJ1-1; no clear D gene. Per the germline V gene, CDR1 is SGHRS and CDR2 is YFSETQ. Trimming stripped 1 base from V and 5 bases from J, with 12 bases between. This CDR3 is built from 14 residues. CDR3 region: CASSLSPSETEAFF. The CDR3 DNA follows: TGCGCCAGCAGCTTGAGCCCCTCCGAAACTGAAGCTTTCTTT.